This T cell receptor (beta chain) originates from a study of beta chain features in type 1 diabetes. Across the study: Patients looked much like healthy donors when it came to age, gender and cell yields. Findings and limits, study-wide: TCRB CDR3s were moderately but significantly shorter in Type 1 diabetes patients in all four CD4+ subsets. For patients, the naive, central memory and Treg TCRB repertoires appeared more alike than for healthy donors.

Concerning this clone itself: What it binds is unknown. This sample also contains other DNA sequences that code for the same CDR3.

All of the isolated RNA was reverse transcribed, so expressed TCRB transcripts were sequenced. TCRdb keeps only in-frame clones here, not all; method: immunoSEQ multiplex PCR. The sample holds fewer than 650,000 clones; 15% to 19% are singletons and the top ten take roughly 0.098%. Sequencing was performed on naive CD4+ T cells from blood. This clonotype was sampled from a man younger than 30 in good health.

The DNA of the CDR3 is TGTGCCAGCATGGGTGGGTACGAGCAGTACTTC. Residues: CASMGGYEQYF. The chain combines TRBV28 with TRBJ2-7; no clear D. V was clipped by 7 bases and J by 4 bases, with 8 bases between them. CDR3 length: 11 residues. The V gene's germline CDR1 is MDHEN and CDR2 SYDVKM.